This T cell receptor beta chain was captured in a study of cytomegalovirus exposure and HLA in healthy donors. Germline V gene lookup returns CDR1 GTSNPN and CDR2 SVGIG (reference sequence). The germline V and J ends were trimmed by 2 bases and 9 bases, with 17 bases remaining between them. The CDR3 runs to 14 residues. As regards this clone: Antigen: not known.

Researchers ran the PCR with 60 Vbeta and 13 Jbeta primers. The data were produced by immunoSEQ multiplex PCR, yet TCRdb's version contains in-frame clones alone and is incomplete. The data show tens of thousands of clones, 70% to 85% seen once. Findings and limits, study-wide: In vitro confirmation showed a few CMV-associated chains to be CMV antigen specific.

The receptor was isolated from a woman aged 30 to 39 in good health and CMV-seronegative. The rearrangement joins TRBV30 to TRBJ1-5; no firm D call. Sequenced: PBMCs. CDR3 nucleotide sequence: TGTGCCTGGAGTCGTGAAGGGAGATCGGGGCCCCAGCATTTT. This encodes CAWSREGRSGPQHF. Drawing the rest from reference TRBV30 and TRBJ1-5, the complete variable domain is SQTIHQWPATLVQPVGSPLSLECTVEGTSNPNLYWYRQAAGRGLQLLFYSVGIGQISSEVPQNLSASRPQDRQFILSSKKLLLSDSGFYLCAWSREGRSGPQHFGDGTRLSIL.